This T cell receptor (beta chain) was found in a study of regulatory T cells in long-lasting Graves disease. Study conclusions and caveats: Blood alone, not thyroid tissue, was studied.

As for time point: newly diagnosed GD, antithyroid drugs for less than 3 months. From PBMCs, RNA was extracted and then used to make the TCR library. Patients hailed from an endocrinology department in Xi'an, China. This clonotype came up many times. Its target is unknown. According to the study, TCR beta libraries were built with iRepertoire HTBI primers and CDR3-region Arm-PCR. TCRdb passed the multiplex PCR reads through MiXCR, listing each CDR3 protein once. Of 400,000 to 500,000 distinct CDR3 sequences in the sample, roughly 17% were seen once. This same sample was also part of a study on T cells in Graves' hyperthyroidism and ophthalmopathy. That study reports: Initially, a first-round RT-PCR of the TCR CDR3 employed the HTBI primer set.

This TCR was recovered from a woman aged 30 to 39 with Graves disease. The specimen was peripheral blood mononuclear cells (PBMCs), collected at new diagnosis, from a patient treated with antithyroid drugs.

CDR3 amino acids: CASSILQGSGELFF. The CDR3 DNA follows: TGTGCCAGCAGCATACTACAGGGGTCCGGGGAGCTGTTTTTT. The chain joins TRBV11-2 to TRBJ2-2; 7 bases align to TRBD1. Germline V CDR1 and CDR2: SGHAT, FQNNGV. The J segment lost 6 bases and the V segment lost 5 bases, leaving 6 bases of the junction unmatched. The CDR3 loop spans 14 amino acids. The full variable domain, its missing parts supplied by reference TRBV11-2 and TRBJ2-2, is EAGVAQSPRYKIIEKRQSVAFWCNPISGHATLYWYQQILGQGPKLLIQFQNNGVVDDSQLPKDRFSAERLKGVDSTLKIQPAKLEDSAVYLCASSILQGSGELFFGEGSRLTVL.